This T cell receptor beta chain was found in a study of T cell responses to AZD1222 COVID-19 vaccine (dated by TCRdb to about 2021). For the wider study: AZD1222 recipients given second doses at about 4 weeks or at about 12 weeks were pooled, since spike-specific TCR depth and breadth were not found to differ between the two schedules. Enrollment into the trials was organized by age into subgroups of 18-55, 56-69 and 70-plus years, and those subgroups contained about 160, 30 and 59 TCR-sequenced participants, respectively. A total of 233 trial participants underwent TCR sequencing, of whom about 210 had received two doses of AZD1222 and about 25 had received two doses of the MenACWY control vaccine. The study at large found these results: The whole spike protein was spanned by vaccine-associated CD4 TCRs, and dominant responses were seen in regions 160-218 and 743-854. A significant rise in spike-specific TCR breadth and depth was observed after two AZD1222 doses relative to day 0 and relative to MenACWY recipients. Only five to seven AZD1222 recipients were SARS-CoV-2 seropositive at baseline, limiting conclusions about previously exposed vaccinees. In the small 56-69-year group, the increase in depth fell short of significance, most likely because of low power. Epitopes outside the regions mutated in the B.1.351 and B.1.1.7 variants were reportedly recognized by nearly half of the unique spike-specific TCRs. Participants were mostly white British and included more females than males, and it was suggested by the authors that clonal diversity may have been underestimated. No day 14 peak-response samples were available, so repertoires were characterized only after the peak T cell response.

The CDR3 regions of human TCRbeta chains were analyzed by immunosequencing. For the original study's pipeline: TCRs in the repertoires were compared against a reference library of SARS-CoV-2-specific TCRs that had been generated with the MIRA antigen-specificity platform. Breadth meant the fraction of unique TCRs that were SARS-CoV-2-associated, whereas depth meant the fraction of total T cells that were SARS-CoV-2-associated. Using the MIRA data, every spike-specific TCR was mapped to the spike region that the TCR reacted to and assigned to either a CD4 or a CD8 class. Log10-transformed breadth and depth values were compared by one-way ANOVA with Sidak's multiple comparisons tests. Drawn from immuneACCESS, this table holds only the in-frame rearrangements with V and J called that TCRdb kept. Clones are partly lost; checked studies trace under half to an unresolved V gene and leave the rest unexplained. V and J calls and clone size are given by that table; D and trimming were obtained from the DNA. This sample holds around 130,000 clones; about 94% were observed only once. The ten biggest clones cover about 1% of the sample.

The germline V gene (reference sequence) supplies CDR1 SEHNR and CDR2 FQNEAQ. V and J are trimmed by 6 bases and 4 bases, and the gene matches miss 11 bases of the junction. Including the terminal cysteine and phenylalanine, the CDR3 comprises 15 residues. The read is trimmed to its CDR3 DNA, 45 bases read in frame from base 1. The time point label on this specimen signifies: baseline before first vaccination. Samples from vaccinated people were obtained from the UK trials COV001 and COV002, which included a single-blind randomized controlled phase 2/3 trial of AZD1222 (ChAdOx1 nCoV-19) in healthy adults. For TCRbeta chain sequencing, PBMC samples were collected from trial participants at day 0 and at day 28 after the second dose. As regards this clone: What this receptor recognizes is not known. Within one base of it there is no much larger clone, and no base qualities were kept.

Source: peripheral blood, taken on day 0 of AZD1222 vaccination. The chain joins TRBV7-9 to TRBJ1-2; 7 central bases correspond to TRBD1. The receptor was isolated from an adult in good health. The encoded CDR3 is CASSSKGQIVYGYTF. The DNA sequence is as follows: TGTGCCAGCAGTTCTAAGGGACAGATCGTCTATGGCTACACCTTC. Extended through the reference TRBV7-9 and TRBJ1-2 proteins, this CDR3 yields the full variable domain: DTGVSQNPRHKITKRGQNVTFRCDPISEHNRLYWYRQTLGQGPEFLTYFQNEAQLEKSRLLSDRFSAERPKGSFSTLEIQRTEQGDSAMYLCASSSKGQIVYGYTFGSGTRLTVV.